This TCR beta chain emerged from a study of CD8 T cells in ankylosing spondylitis. Study observations and caveats: In the blood and synovial fluid of reactive arthritis, some motif variants had been previously reported.

CDR1 is SQVTM and CDR2 is ANQGSEA in the germline V gene. The V gene lost 6 bases and the J gene lost 1 base, with 16 bases spanning the gap. There are 16 residues in the CDR3. Concerning this clonotype: Its antigen is still unknown.

TCRdb reprocessed the 5' RACE reads with MiXCR, giving one entry per CDR3 protein. The table has just under 95,000 distinct CDR3 sequences, approximately 9% seen once. The sequence was obtained from a male donor with ankylosing spondylitis or in good health (not recorded which). The specimen sequenced was blood, either unsorted or a sorted T cell fraction (not recorded which). This rearrangement joins TRBV29-1 to TRBJ2-6, with D perhaps matching TRBD1 (6 bases). CDR3 DNA: TGCAGCGTACTGACGCTAGGGGGTTCTGGGGCCAACGTCCTGACTTTC. It translates to CSVLTLGGSGANVLTF.